What follows are 15 T cell receptor beta chains derived from one specimen sequenced in a study of shared T cell receptors in the human thymus (dated by TCRdb to the early 2020s). Libraries were prepared through the immunoSEQ multiplex PCR assay. TCRdb holds this immuneACCESS table with in-frame rearrangements only. Some clones are missing; in checked studies, unresolved V genes explain under half, and the rest has no known cause. A total of 450,000 to 650,000 clones appear in this sample, approximately 80% of them only once. The ten largest account for roughly 0.013% of the sample. These records were also assigned to another study, of human thymus T cells.

The sequenced sample consisted of thymocytes. The source is a boy in the first two years of life with a congenital heart defect. Donor details come from another sample of the same person, matched by shared clones.

CDR3 sequence reads: CAWSGTYRTGRDEQYF. In nucleotides, the CDR3 is TGTGCCTGGAGTGGAACTTACCGGACAGGGAGGGACGAGCAGTACTTC. The V call is TRBV30, the J call TRBJ2-7, with D tentatively TRBD1 (8 bases). Per the germline V gene, CDR1 is GTSNPN and CDR2 is SVGIG (reference sequence). Trimming left V 1 base short and J 5 bases short, with 21 bases between. The CDR3 runs 16 residues.

The chain carries TRBV4-3 and TRBJ2-2, with D uncertain. CDR3 size: 13 residues. V was pared by 2 bases and J by 2 bases, with 3 bases between. CDR1 and CDR2 from the germline V gene are LGHNA and YSLEER. The CDR3 DNA is TGCGCCAGCAGCCAATCAAACACCGGGGAGCTGTTTTTT. Its translation: CASSQSNTGELFF.

CDR3 region: CASSSQLAEYNEQFF. The DNA of the CDR3 is TGTGCCAGCAGTTCCCAACTAGCGGAGTACAATGAGCAGTTCTTC. The chain links TRBV27 to TRBJ2-1; TRBD2 aligns across 8 bases. CDR3 length: 15 residues. The V gene's germline CDR1 is MNHEY and CDR2 SMNVEV (reference sequence). V was clipped by 4 bases and J by 4 bases; unmatched bases: 6.

The chain has TRBV7-8 and TRBJ2-1; 11 bases map to TRBD2. Trimming cost V 3 bases and J 6 bases; bases outside gene matches: 13. CDR3 length: 18 residues. Germline values: CDR1 SGHVS, CDR2 FQNEAQ. DNA of the CDR3: TGTGCCAGCAGCTTCGTCGTAGCGGGAGGGCCTTATAGCAATGAGCAGTTCTTC. Residues: CASSFVVAGGPYSNEQFF.

V is TRBV6-6 and J is TRBJ1-2; 8 nucleotides align to TRBD1. CDR3 length equals 15 residues. After removal of 4 bases from V and 4 bases from J, the junction contained 8 bases not matched to a gene. Per germline, CDR1 MNHNY and CDR2 SVGAGI (reference sequence). CDR3 DNA sequence: TGTGCCAGCAGTTCCACCGACAGGGGAGCCTATGGCTACACCTTC. Translating gives CASSSTDRGAYGYTF.

The genes are TRBV11-2 and TRBJ2-7, with 12 bases fitting TRBD2. The germline V gene encodes CDR1 SGHAT and CDR2 FQNNGV. The CDR3 has 15 amino acids. With 4 bases clipped from V and 3 bases from J, the junction kept 4 bases outside the gene matches. The CDR3 nucleotides are TGTGCCAGCAGCTCGGAGACTAGCGGGAGCTACGAGCAGTACTTC. Encoded protein: CASSSETSGSYEQYF. Filled out from reference TRBV11-2 and TRBJ2-7, the complete variable domain reads EAGVAQSPRYKIIEKRQSVAFWCNPISGHATLYWYQQILGQGPKLLIQFQNNGVVDDSQLPKDRFSAERLKGVDSTLKIQPAKLEDSAVYLCASSSETSGSYEQYFGPGTRLTVT.

CDR3 region: CASCGGRFSYEQYF. The CDR3 nucleotides are TGTGCCAGCTGCGGGGGGCGTTTCTCCTACGAGCAGTACTTC. The chain couples TRBV7-2 to TRBJ2-7, with 8 nucleotides matching TRBD2. This CDR3 is built from 14 residues. Germline loops: CDR1 SGHTA, CDR2 FQGNSA. Trimming cost V 8 bases and J 0 bases; bases outside gene matches: 6.

This chain connects TRBV28 to TRBJ2-7; 9 bases match TRBD2. Germline CDR1 MDHEN, CDR2 SYDVKM. The CDR3 spans 14 residues. V trimming: 6 bases; J trimming: 7 bases; junction bases outside the gene matches: 10. This CDR3 is CASRGELAGHEQYF. CDR3 nucleotide sequence: TGTGCCAGCAGAGGTGAGCTAGCGGGACATGAGCAGTACTTC.

The chain combines TRBV9 with TRBJ2-7, with D hard to call. The CDR3 contains 16 residues. V was cut by 3 bases and J by 0 bases, with 16 bases left in between. Germline V gene data show CDR1 as SGDLS and CDR2 as YYNGEE. The CDR3 DNA sequence: TGTGCCAGCAGCGCAACTCACGACACGAGCTCCTACGAGCAGTACTTC. Translating it yields CASSATHDTSSYEQYF.

The chain employs TRBV27 and TRBJ2-7, with TRBD1 matching 8 bases. This CDR3 contains 16 residues. Unmatched junction bases numbered 13, after V lost 6 bases and J lost 3 bases. The V gene's germline CDR1 is MNHEY and CDR2 SMNVEV (reference sequence). The CDR3 is CASRLRGQGSFYEQYF. The CDR3 region has the DNA TGTGCCAGCAGACTACGTGGACAGGGAAGCTTCTACGAGCAGTACTTC.

The chain has TRBV27 and TRBJ2-3; a weak D match, TRBD1 (6 bases). Between the trimmed V and J ends, which lost 4 bases and 9 bases, there was a span of 8 bases. The CDR3 is 11 residues long. Germline V gene data show CDR1 as MNHEY and CDR2 as SMNVEV (reference sequence). The CDR3 spells CASSSRGTQYF. For the CDR3, the DNA is TGTGCCAGCAGTTCGAGGGGGACGCAGTATTTT.

The CDR3 DNA reads as TGCGCCAGCAGCCAACCAACCGGGACTAGTAAGGTCAATGAGCAGTTCTTC. It yields the protein CASSQPTGTSKVNEQFF. The chain carries TRBV4-1 and TRBJ2-1; TRBD2 aligns across 8 bases. This CDR3 comprises 17 residues. V shed 2 bases, J shed 6 bases, and the junction held 12 bases outside the gene matches. CDR1 is MGHRA and CDR2 is YSYEKL in the germline V gene.

This clone was counted only a few times. The chain recombines TRBV14 with TRBJ1-2, with D possibly matching TRBD1 (6 bases). Trimming stripped 3 bases from V and 6 bases from J, with 14 bases between. Germline lookup yields CDR1 SGHDN and CDR2 FVKESK. CDR3 length equals 14 residues. The CDR3 reads CASSQKGGSDGYTF. The CDR3 nucleotides are TGTGCCAGCAGCCAGAAGGGGGGGTCTGATGGCTACACCTTC.

This clone was counted between two and nine times. This chain joins TRBV5-6 and TRBJ2-2; tentatively, D is TRBD1 (6 bases). Trimming cost V 0 bases and J 5 bases, with 14 bases left between them. Germline CDR1 SGHDT, CDR2 YYEEEE. This CDR3 is built from 16 residues. CDR3 sequence: CASSLDAAGATGELFF. CDR3 coding DNA: TGTGCCAGCAGCTTGGACGCGGCAGGGGCTACCGGGGAGCTGTTTTTT.

This clone occurred a few times. The chain employs TRBV7-9 and TRBJ2-3; perhaps TRBD1 as D (6 bases). The germline V and J ends were trimmed by 6 bases and 1 base, with 14 bases remaining between them. This CDR3 region has 15 residues. The germline gives CDR1 SEHNR, CDR2 FQNEAQ (reference sequence). CDR3 DNA: TGTGCCAGCAGACGAGGGGGTGCGGGCACAGATACGCAGTATTTT. Protein: CASRRGGAGTDTQYF.